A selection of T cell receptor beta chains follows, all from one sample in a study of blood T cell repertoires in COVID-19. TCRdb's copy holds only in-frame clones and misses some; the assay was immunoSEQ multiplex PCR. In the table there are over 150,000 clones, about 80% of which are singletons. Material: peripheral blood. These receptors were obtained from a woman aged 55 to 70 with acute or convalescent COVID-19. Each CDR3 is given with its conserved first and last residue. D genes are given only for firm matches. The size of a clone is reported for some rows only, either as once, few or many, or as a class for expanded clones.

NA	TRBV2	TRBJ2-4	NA	TGTGCCAGCACCCAAGAGGCCAAAAACATTCAGTACTTC	CASTQEAKNIQYF
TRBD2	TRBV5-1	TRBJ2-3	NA	TGCGCCAGCAGCTTGGAGGCTAGCGGGGGGCTTAGCACAGATACGCAGTATTTT	CASSLEASGGLSTDTQYF
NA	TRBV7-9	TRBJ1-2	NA	TGTGCCAGCAGCTTACCGAACAGGGATGGCTACACCTTC	CASSLPNRDGYTF
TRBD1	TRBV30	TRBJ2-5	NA	TGTGCCTGGAGCCTTACAGGGGTGAAAGAGACCCAGTACTTC	CAWSLTGVKETQYF
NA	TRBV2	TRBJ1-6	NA	TGTGCCAGCAGCGCTGACGGGAACAGTTCACCCCTCCACTTT	CASSADGNSSPLHF
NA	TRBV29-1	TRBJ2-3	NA	TGCAGCGTTGAGTTCTTGAGCGAAACGCAGTATTTT	CSVEFLSETQYF
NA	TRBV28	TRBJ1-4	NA	TGTGCCAGCAGCCCGCCGGGGGGCGAAAAACTGTTTTTT	CASSPPGGEKLFF
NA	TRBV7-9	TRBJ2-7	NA	TGTGCCAGCAGCTTAATGGTGGGATCTAGCGTCGGGTCCTACGAGCAGTACTTC	CASSLMVGSSVGSYEQYF
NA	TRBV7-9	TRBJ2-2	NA	TGTGCCAGCAGCTTAAGGGCCGGGGGAGTCGGGGAGCTGTTTTTT	CASSLRAGGVGELFF
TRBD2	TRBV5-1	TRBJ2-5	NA	TGCGCCAGCAGCCCGGGACTAGCACGAGGAGAGACCCAGTACTTC	CASSPGLARGETQYF
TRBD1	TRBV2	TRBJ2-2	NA	TGTGCCAGCAGTCCTGACAGGGTGTGGAACACCGGGGAGCTGTTTTTT	CASSPDRVWNTGELFF
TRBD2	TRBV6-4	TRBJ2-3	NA	TGTGCCAGCAAACTAGCGGGGGGCCCTGGCGATACGCAGTATTTT	CASKLAGGPGDTQYF
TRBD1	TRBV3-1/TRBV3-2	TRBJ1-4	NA	TGTGCCAGCAGCCACCGGGACAGGGAAGGAAAACTGTTTTTT	CASSHRDREGKLFF
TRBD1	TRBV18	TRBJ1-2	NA	TGTGCCAGCTCACCGCCGACAGGGAGTATGTATGGCTACACCTTC	CASSPPTGSMYGYTF
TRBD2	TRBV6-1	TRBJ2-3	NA	TGTGCCAGCAGTGAACGGCCAGCGGGGAGAGATACGCAGTATTTT	CASSERPAGRDTQYF
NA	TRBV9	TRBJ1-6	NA	TGTGCCAGCAGCGGGACCGGGACACTAAATTCACCCCTCCACTTT	CASSGTGTLNSPLHF
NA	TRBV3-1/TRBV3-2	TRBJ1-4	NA	TGTGCCAGCAGCCAAGTCCGGGCTAATGAAAAACTGTTTTTT	CASSQVRANEKLFF
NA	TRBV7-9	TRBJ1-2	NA	TGTGCCAGCAGCTTAGGGGCAGGCGAAGACTATGGCTACACCTTC	CASSLGAGEDYGYTF
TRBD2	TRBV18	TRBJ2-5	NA	TGTGCCAGCTCACCCTTAGCGGGGGAGCAAGAGACCCAGTACTTC	CASSPLAGEQETQYF
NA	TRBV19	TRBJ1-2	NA	TGTGCCAGTACCGAAGGGGGCTATGGCTACACCTTC	CASTEGGYGYTF
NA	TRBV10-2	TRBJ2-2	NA	TGCGCCAGCACCAGGGTAAACACCGGGGAGCTGTTTTTT	CASTRVNTGELFF
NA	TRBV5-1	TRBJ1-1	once	TGCGCCAGCAATAGGAGACCGAACACTGAAGCTTTCTTT	CASNRRPNTEAFF
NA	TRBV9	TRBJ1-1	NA	TGTGCCAGCAGCGTAGTAGGGACCGGGGGTGAAGCTTTCTTT	CASSVVGTGGEAFF
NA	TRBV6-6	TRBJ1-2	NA	TGTGCCAGCAGTTACTCTACGGGGGGCGCAGCCTATGGCTACACCTTC	CASSYSTGGAAYGYTF
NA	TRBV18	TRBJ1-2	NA	TGTGCCAGCTCACCTACTGGCGGGTATGGCTACACCTTC	CASSPTGGYGYTF
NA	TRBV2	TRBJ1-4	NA	TGTGCCAGCAGCCTATCCTCCGGGAAACTGTTTTTT	CASSLSSGKLFF
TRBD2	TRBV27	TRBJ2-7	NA	TGTGCCAGCAGCTGGGAGGGAGACTACGAGCAGTACTTC	CASSWEGDYEQYF